The clone carrying this T cell receptor (beta chain) came up many times. What it binds is unknown. One junction end disagrees with the germline gene, perhaps due to a read error. Quantitative 5'-RACE with molecular barcodes was used to make the TCR beta libraries. TCRdb reprocessed the 5' RACE reads via MiXCR and lists one record per CDR3 protein. The table records about 510,000 distinct CDR3 sequences, about 5% of them present only once. The data were taken from a study of CD8 T cells in ankylosing spondylitis. The study's findings and limits: Disease-linked clones displayed a CD8+ phenotype and appeared relatively rarely in peripheral blood. Seemingly distinctive of ankylosing spondylitis blood was a TCR beta motif formed by eight highly homologous variants. Existing reports had already noted some motif variants in reactive arthritis synovial fluid and blood. Significant enrichment of disease-linked clones was reportedly seen in matched ankylosing spondylitis synovial fluid.

Germline V gives CDR1 LGHDT, CDR2 YNNKEL (reference sequence). The CDR3 loop spans 14 amino acids. Source material: blood, either unsorted or a sorted T cell fraction (not recorded which). The chain recombines TRBV3-1 with TRBJ2-5; 8 bases are shared with TRBD1. The clonotype comes from a male donor with ankylosing spondylitis. The CDR3 loop is CASNQQGGEETQYF. In nucleotides, the CDR3 is TGTGCCAGCAACCAACAGGGGGGTGAGGAGACCCAGTACTTC.